One and the same sample provided the 26 T cell receptor beta chains below, sequenced in a study of shared clonotypes between healthy human individuals. Data came from immunoSEQ multiplex PCR; TCRdb stores just in-frame clones and leaves some out. The sample shows just over 2,000,000 clones, around 95% of them seen only once. The sample was naive CD4+ T cells sorted from blood. Regarding subset: CD45RA+ positively selected. These receptors all come from a man younger than 35 in good health.

J is TRBJ2-7 and V is TRBV2; D unclear. This CDR3 is 13 amino acids long. V gave up 6 bases and J gave up 6 bases, with 15 bases separating them. Germline values: CDR1 SNHLY, CDR2 FYNNEI. DNA for the CDR3: TGTGCCAGCAGAGACCGACAAGTTAGCGAGCAGTACTTC. This sequence encodes CASRDRQVSEQYF.

V usage is TRBV10-3 and J usage is TRBJ1-2, with D tentatively TRBD1 (6 bases). The CDR3 has 14 amino acids. Germline-derived CDR1 and CDR2 are ENHRY and SYGVKD. V was cut by 10 bases and J by 2 bases, with 17 bases left in between. This chain's CDR3 is CATQGQPGNYGYTF. CDR3 in DNA: TGTGCCACTCAAGGACAGCCGGGGAACTATGGCTACACCTTC.

The V call is TRBV28, the J call TRBJ1-5, with D possibly TRBD1 on 5 matching bases. Trimming stripped 8 bases from V and 1 base from J, with 6 bases between. There are 12 residues in the CDR3. The germline CDR1 and CDR2 sequences are MDHEN and SYDVKM. CDR3 sequence reads: CASGGSNQPQHF. The CDR3 DNA reads as TGTGCCAGCGGGGGAAGCAATCAGCCCCAGCATTTT.

The chain is built from TRBV28 and TRBJ1-6; the D gene is possibly TRBD1 (5 bases). Deletions cut 5 bases from V and 11 bases from J, with 13 bases between. Germline CDR1 reads MDHEN; CDR2 reads SYDVKM. The CDR3 length is 13 residues. CDR3 in DNA: TGTGCCAGCAGTCCAGGGACTAGCGCACCCCTCCACTTT. The encoded protein is CASSPGTSAPLHF.

The chain joins TRBV7-9 to TRBJ1-4; TRBD1 matches at 8 bases. The CDR3 runs 15 residues. Germline CDR1 reads SEHNR; CDR2 reads FQNEAQ (reference sequence). Trimming removed 1 base from V and 8 bases from J; junction bases left unmatched: 6. The CDR3 sequence: CASSLGTGTEEKLFF. The DNA for the CDR3 is TGTGCCAGCAGCTTAGGGACAGGGACAGAGGAAAAACTGTTTTTT.

The CDR3 DNA is TGTGCCAGCAGCCCAAGCGGGGGAGTGAACACTGAAGCTTTCTTT. The encoded protein is CASSPSGGVNTEAFF. The chain carries TRBV7-2 and TRBJ1-1; a weak D match, TRBD1 (5 bases). Trimming shortened V by 5 bases and J by 0 bases, and 13 bases separated the two germline ends. The CDR3 covers 15 residues. Germline values: CDR1 SGHTA, CDR2 FQGNSA. The whole variable domain, filled in from reference TRBV7-2 and TRBJ1-1, reads GAGVSQSPSNKVTEKGKDVELRCDPISGHTALYWYRQSLGQGLEFLIYFQGNSAPDKSGLPSDRFSAERTGGSVSTLTIQRTQQEDSAVYLCASSPSGGVNTEAFFGQGTRLTVV.

The chain combines TRBV5-4 with TRBJ1-4, with D hard to call. Trimming stripped 3 bases from V and 5 bases from J, with 17 bases between. This CDR3 is built from 16 residues. The germline V gene has CDR1 SGHNT and CDR2 YYREEE (reference sequence). The CDR3 bases are TGTGCCAGCAGCTCGCCGGGAACTTTAGGAAATGAAAAACTGTTTTTT. This codes for CASSSPGTLGNEKLFF.

V is TRBV28 and J is TRBJ1-2; D is ambiguous. The CDR3 spans 14 residues. Trimming removed 5 bases at V and 5 bases at J, with 15 bases between. CDR1 MDHEN and CDR2 SYDVKM come from the germline V gene. CDR3 sequence reads: CASSITVNPYGYTF. CDR3 bases: TGTGCCAGCAGTATTACGGTAAACCCTTATGGCTACACCTTC.

As to this clone: Distinct nucleotide sequences in the sample also encode this CDR3. The J gene is TRBJ2-7, the V gene TRBV18, with 11 bases that match TRBD2. After removal of 2 bases from V and 4 bases from J, the junction contained 4 bases not matched to a gene. This CDR3 region has 15 residues. From germline, CDR1 is KGHSH and CDR2 LQKENI. The chain's CDR3 is CASSPIAGGPYEQYF. In DNA, the CDR3 is TGTGCCAGCTCACCAATAGCGGGGGGGCCATACGAGCAGTACTTC.

The rearrangement links TRBV5-1 to TRBJ2-7; 14 positions match TRBD2. Trimming cost V 1 base and J 4 bases; bases outside gene matches: 7. CDR3 length: 17 amino acids. CDR1 and CDR2 from the germline V gene are SGHRS and YFSETQ. Here the CDR3 reads CASSLLGTSGGVYEQYF. The CDR3 bases are TGCGCCAGCAGCTTGTTAGGGACTAGCGGGGGAGTATACGAGCAGTACTTC.

V and J are TRBV28 and TRBJ1-2; D gene unclear. V lost 4 bases to trimming and J lost 7 bases, with 19 bases between them. Germline V gives CDR1 MDHEN, CDR2 SYDVKM. The CDR3 contains 15 residues. The CDR3 is CASSWEGSYFRGYTF. The CDR3 region has the DNA TGTGCCAGCAGTTGGGAGGGTAGTTATTTCCGTGGCTACACCTTC.

The CDR3 region is CASSSSTRLNSPLHF. The CDR3 DNA follows: TGTGCCAGCAGCTCATCGACTCGCCTGAATTCACCCCTCCACTTT. The rearrangement uses TRBV5-8 and TRBJ1-6; D call uncertain. This CDR3 is 15 amino acids long. Trimming removed 3 bases from V and 7 bases from J, with 14 bases in between. Looked up from germline, CDR1 is SGHTS and CDR2 is YDEGEE.

The V gene is TRBV7-6, the J gene TRBJ2-7, with no clear D. Germline CDR1 reads SGHVS; CDR2 reads FNYEAQ. The CDR3 has 13 residues. V was pared by 1 base and J by 2 bases, with 6 bases between. As DNA, the CDR3 is TGTGCCAGCAGCTTAGACATCCCCTACGAGCAGTACTTC. It specifies CASSLDIPYEQYF.

The chain carries TRBV7-3 and TRBJ1-6, with D unclear. V lost 2 bases and J 7 bases, leaving 12 bases between the germline ends. This CDR3 comprises 15 residues. The germline gives CDR1 SGHTA, CDR2 FQGTGA. The CDR3 spells CASSLSPPGNSPLHF. For the CDR3, the DNA is TGTGCCAGCAGCTTATCCCCCCCCGGGAATTCACCCCTCCACTTT.

As concerns this clone: Different DNA sequences within this sample yield the same CDR3. This chain connects TRBV5-1 to TRBJ2-5; 8 nucleotides match TRBD1. The CDR3 runs 15 residues. The J segment lost 5 bases and the V segment lost 4 bases, leaving 10 bases of the junction unmatched. CDR1 and CDR2 (germline): SGHRS, YFSETQ. CDR3: CASSLGGQGGETQYF. The CDR3 DNA reads as TGCGCCAGCAGCCTCGGCGGACAGGGCGGGGAGACCCAGTACTTC.

The chain has TRBV6-5 and TRBJ1-6, with no clear D. Germline V gene lookup returns CDR1 MNHEY and CDR2 SVGAGI. With 4 bases removed from V and 10 bases from J, the gap between germline ends came to 8 bases. The CDR3 is 12 residues long. As DNA, the CDR3 is TGTGCCAGCAGTTCTGCGGGGTCACCCCTCCACTTT. Encoded protein: CASSSAGSPLHF.

J is TRBJ2-3 and V is TRBV5-1; D is tentatively TRBD1 or TRBD2 (6 bases each). V lost 6 bases and J 0 bases, leaving 11 bases between the germline ends. Germline loops: CDR1 SGHRS, CDR2 YFSETQ. There are 14 residues in the CDR3. The CDR3 here is CASKGGESTDTQYF. The CDR3 region has the DNA TGCGCCAGCAAGGGGGGAGAGAGCACAGATACGCAGTATTTT.

Note on this clone: Other DNA sequences in the sample encode the same CDR3. V is TRBV28 and J is TRBJ2-7; TRBD2 aligns across 14 bases. The trim removed 7 bases at V and 2 bases at J, leaving 13 bases unmatched. Germline assignment: CDR1 MDHEN and CDR2 SYDVKM. CDR3 length equals 18 residues. The DNA for the CDR3 is TGTGCCAGCACGACCGGGACTAGCGGGAGCGTGAGAGCCTACGAGCAGTACTTC. It encodes CASTTGTSGSVRAYEQYF.

This chain links TRBV7-9 with TRBJ2-3, with D perhaps given as TRBD1 or TRBD2 (6 bases each). The CDR3 sequence is 15 residues long. Germline-derived CDR1 and CDR2 are SEHNR and FQNEAQ (reference sequence). V was cut by 1 base and J by 6 bases, with 14 bases left in between. CDR3 sequence: CASSLDGGPLDTQYF. The CDR3, as DNA: TGTGCCAGCAGCTTAGACGGGGGCCCCCTTGATACGCAGTATTTT. Supplemented by reference TRBV7-9 and TRBJ2-3, the full variable domain reads DTGVSQNPRHKITKRGQNVTFRCDPISEHNRLYWYRQTLGQGPEFLTYFQNEAQLEKSRLLSDRFSAERPKGSFSTLEIQRTEQGDSAMYLCASSLDGGPLDTQYFGPGTRLTVL.

CDR3 bases: TGCGCCAGCAGCCTGGAGACTAATTCACCCCTCCACTTT. Its protein is CASSLETNSPLHF. The V call is TRBV4-3, the J call TRBJ1-6; D ambiguous. Per germline, CDR1 LGHNA and CDR2 YSLEER. The CDR3 contains 13 residues. The V and J ends lost 4 bases and 6 bases respectively, with 7 bases between them.

The chain joins TRBV2 to TRBJ1-2; 12 bases align to TRBD1. With V trimmed by 6 bases and J by 4 bases, 9 bases remained unmatched. The CDR3 runs to 16 residues. CDR1 is SNHLY and CDR2 is FYNNEI in the germline V gene. CDR3 sequence: CASSPTGTGGSYGYTF. The CDR3 DNA reads as TGTGCCAGCAGCCCGACAGGGACAGGGGGCAGCTATGGCTACACCTTC.

Points on this clone: A read error may explain this, as a much larger clone is one base away. J is TRBJ1-1 and V is TRBV18; D is possibly TRBD1 (6 bases). CDR1 is KGHSH, CDR2 LQKENI, per germline. This CDR3 is 15 amino acids long. The CDR3 sequence: CASSRDIEMNTEASF. CDR3 DNA: TGTGCCAGCTCAAGGGACATAGAGATGAACACTGAAGCTTCCTTT. Drawing the rest from reference TRBV18 and TRBJ1-1, the complete variable domain is NAGVMQNPRHLVRRRGQEARLRCSPMKGHSHVYWYRQLPEEGLKFMVYLQKENIIDESGMPKERFSAEFPKEGPSILRIQQVVRGDSAAYFCASSRDIEMNTEASFGQGTRLTVV.

This clone has a handful of counts. This specimen includes other DNA sequences encoding the same CDR3. This chain links TRBV10-3 with TRBJ2-7; D uncertain. The CDR3 extends over 11 amino acids. Looked up from germline, CDR1 is ENHRY and CDR2 is SYGVKD. Between the trimmed V and J ends, which lost 2 bases and 4 bases, there was a span of 3 bases. CDR3 coding DNA: TGTGCCATCAGTGAGCTTTACGAGCAGTACTTC. Residues: CAISELYEQYF.

The chain recombines TRBV6-5 with TRBJ2-1, with 7 bases fitting TRBD2. From germline, CDR1 is MNHEY and CDR2 SVGAGI. The CDR3 totals 15 residues. Trimming at V came to 5 bases and at J to 5 bases, leaving 9 bases not matched to a gene. This CDR3 reads CASSRGTKTHNEQFF. DNA of the CDR3: TGTGCCAGCAGTCGAGGGACTAAAACCCACAATGAGCAGTTCTTC.

This clone was counted a few times. The rearrangement joins TRBV5-1 to TRBJ1-4; D is unclear. Trimming shortened V by 3 bases and J by 1 base, and 16 bases separated the two germline ends. This CDR3 spans 17 amino acids. The germline CDR1 and CDR2 sequences are SGHRS and YFSETQ. Here the CDR3 reads CASSSVWSGRTNEKLFF. In DNA, the CDR3 is TGCGCCAGCAGCTCCGTTTGGTCGGGCAGAACTAATGAAAAACTGTTTTTT.

The J gene is TRBJ2-3, the V gene TRBV28; D may correspond to TRBD1 or TRBD2 (5 bases each). Germline CDR1 MDHEN, CDR2 SYDVKM. The CDR3 spans 15 residues. V gave up 4 bases and J gave up 1 base, with 12 bases separating them. CDR3 loop: CASSSLRDRTDTQYF. The CDR3 DNA reads TGTGCCAGCAGTTCCCTCCGGGACCGCACAGATACGCAGTATTTT.